This T cell receptor beta chain is from a study of response to subunit inactivated influenza vaccine. The germline gives CDR1 SGHTA, CDR2 FQGNSA. With 5 bases clipped from V and 12 bases from J, the junction kept 13 bases outside the gene matches. The CDR3 consists of 14 residues. Findings of the study overall: Only a handful of new T cells, the authors suggested, are recruited with each seasonal influenza vaccination.

TCRdb called the RT-PCR reads again in MiXCR, with one record for every CDR3 protein. The table includes 500,000 to 700,000 distinct CDR3 sequences, approximately 24% detected once. As for this clonotype: Its antigen remains unidentified.

These same data were also listed under a study on T cells expressing NK-cell markers. That work contributes: UMIs were included in TCR beta cDNA generated by 5'RACE template switching. TCR beta repertoires came from sorted CD3+CD56+NKG2C+, CD3+CD56+NKG2C- and CD3+CD56-NKG2C+ T cells. Sorting in several experiments was restricted by an anti-gamma-delta TCR antibody to alpha-beta TCR T cells.

The V call is TRBV7-2, the J call TRBJ2-1; the match to TRBD1 covers 7 bases. Sequenced material: CD4+ T cells sorted from PBMCs, taken 11 to 12 days after vaccination. The receptor was derived from a man in his forties or fifties who received an inactivated influenza vaccine. CDR3 sequence reads: CASSLSGQASWQFF. CDR3 nucleotide sequence: TGTGCCAGCAGCCTCTCCGGACAGGCATCTTGGCAGTTCTTC.